This is a list of T cell receptor beta chains from one sample in a study of OX40 agonist ivuxolimab in advanced cancers. TCRdb's table, derived via immunoSEQ multiplex PCR, lists solely in-frame clones and lacks some. The table lists roughly 65,000 clones, over 75% of them singletons. The material sequenced was CD4+ or CD8+ T cells sorted from blood, taken in a trial of the OX40 agonist ivuxolimab. Source of these receptors: an adult with an advanced solid tumor such as melanoma, head and neck, liver or kidney cancer. CDR3s include the opening cysteine and the closing phenylalanine or tryptophan. The order of the fields is J gene, V gene, clone size, D gene, CDR3 DNA, CDR3 protein. A D gene is named only where the DNA matches it firmly. The size entry is marked missing in some rows and otherwise reads once, few, many or a size class.

>TRBJ2-5|TRBV7-2|.|.
TGTGCCAGCAGCCCCATTGAACTCGGGCCCCTTGGGGCCCAGTACTTC
CASSPIELGPLGAQYF
>TRBJ2-3|TRBV6-5|.|.
TGTGCCAGCAGCCAAGGAGATACGCAGTATTTT
CASSQGDTQYF
>TRBJ2-3|TRBV5-6|.|.
TGTGCCAGCAGCCTATATACAGGGAGCACAGATACGCAGTATTTT
CASSLYTGSTDTQYF
>TRBJ2-5|TRBV6-1|.|.
TGTGCCAGCAGTGCGGGCAGCCGCCAAGAGACCCAGTACTTC
CASSAGSRQETQYF
>TRBJ2-3|TRBV18|.|.
TGTGCCAGCTCGGGGGACCTAACAGATACGCAGTATTTT
CASSGDLTDTQYF
>TRBJ2-7|TRBV11-1|.|TRBD2
TGTGCCAGCAGCCGGAGCGGGGTTAACCTCGAGCAGTACTTC
CASSRSGVNLEQYF
>TRBJ2-6|TRBV2|.|.
TGTGCCAGCATCAGGCGGACCTCTGGGGCCAACGTCCTGACTTTC
CASIRRTSGANVLTF
>TRBJ1-3|TRBV27|.|.
TGTGCCAGCAGTTCCCCTCCTTTTCAGGCGCCCATCTCTGGAAACACCATATATTTT
CASSSPPFQAPISGNTIYF
>TRBJ1-1|TRBV29-1|.|.
TGCAGCGTTGCCCAGGGAGGAGAGTACACTGAAGCTTTCTTT
CSVAQGGEYTEAFF
>TRBJ2-3|TRBV4-2|.|.
TGTGCCAGCAGCCTCACTCTCCCGGTTAGCGGACCTTCCACAGATACGCAGTATTTT
CASSLTLPVSGPSTDTQYF
>TRBJ2-3|TRBV11-3|.|TRBD2
TGTGCCAGCAGCTTAGCCAGCGGGGGGTCGGGATTGAGGGATACGCAGTATTTT
CASSLASGGSGLRDTQYF
>TRBJ2-5|TRBV6-6|.|TRBD1
TGTGCCAGCAGTTACGGGCAGGGGGCTGCAGAGACCCAGTACTTC
CASSYGQGAAETQYF
>TRBJ2-7|TRBV2|.|.
TGTGCCATCCGACCGGCACAGGCCTACGAGCAGTACTTC
CAIRPAQAYEQYF
>TRBJ1-1|TRBV19|once|.
TGTGCCAGTAGTATAGGCCCAGTGGATGAAGCTTTCTTT
CASSIGPVDEAFF
>TRBJ1-2|TRBV15|.|.
TGTGCCACCAGCATTGAGCGGGGCGGCTATGGCTACACCTTC
CATSIERGGYGYTF
>TRBJ1-2|TRBV6-4|.|TRBD1
TGTGCCAGCAGTGACTGGACAGGGACTGGCTACACTTTC
CASSDWTGTGYTF
>TRBJ2-4|TRBV18|.|.
TGTGCCAGCTCACAGGGAGATTTAGCCAAAAACATTCAGTACTTC
CASSQGDLAKNIQYF
>TRBJ2-3|TRBV9|.|.
TGTGCCAGCAGCGTACGTGTGGGGGGCAAGGGCACAGATACGCAGTATTTT
CASSVRVGGKGTDTQYF
>TRBJ1-2|TRBV6-5|.|.
TGTGCCAGCAGCCCGGACAGATCGGAGGGCTACACCTTC
CASSPDRSEGYTF
>TRBJ2-2|TRBV7-9|.|.
TGTGCCAGCACATACTGGGGGCTGAACACCGGGGAGCTGTTTTTT
CASTYWGLNTGELFF
>TRBJ1-4|TRBV6-1|.|.
TGTGCCAGCAGTCCAGGGAGGGCAACTAATGAAAAACTGTTTTTT
CASSPGRATNEKLFF
>TRBJ1-1|TRBV7-2|.|.
TGTGCCAGCAGCTTAGGAGGGCGGTTAGCTTTCTTT
CASSLGGRLAFF
>TRBJ2-1|TRBV19|.|TRBD2
TGTGCCAGTAGTACTACTAGCTCGAGAGCGGGGTACAATGAGCAGTTCTTC
CASSTTSSRAGYNEQFF
>TRBJ2-3|TRBV4-3|.|.
TGCGCCAGCAGCCAAGTCATCCCGGGAACTAGCACAGATACGCAGTATTTT
CASSQVIPGTSTDTQYF